Included here is one TCR beta chain sequence, with context. Its target antigen remains unknown. There are no base qualities to consult, and no much larger clone falls within one base. A distance of 10 bases separates the germline ends of V and J, which lose 3 bases and 2 bases respectively. Including cysteine and phenylalanine, the CDR3 has 14 amino acids. The CDR3 DNA has 42 bases and is translated from base 1. The germline V gene encodes CDR1 LNHNV and CDR2 YYDKDF (reference sequence). The library relied on 5' RACE. Data came from an Illumina HiSeq 2500. A second PCR of roughly 7 to 11 cycles was performed with a sample-barcoded 5' primer and a J-beta primer mix. Each TCR beta cDNA molecule received a unique molecular identifier from a template-switch 5' adaptor carrying 12 random nucleotides. Each sample yielded at least 2.5 million CDR3-containing paired-end reads. All of the RNA was converted into first-strand cDNA using the Mint cDNA synthesis kit, with a TRBC-specific oligonucleotide serving as the primer. All cDNA was treated with uracil-DNA glycosylase and then went through a first 18-cycle PCR with the universal primers M1SS and BC2_uni_R. As for the original processing: Each sample was normalized by randomly selecting 1 million high-quality reads, each carrying a distinct molecular identifier. Reads sharing molecular identifiers were discarded rather than binned into consensus sequences. MiTCR, set to a Q25 quality threshold and the strictest error-elimination algorithm, was used for CDR3 identification, clonotype clustering and error correction. Lower-bound total TCR beta diversity was estimated with a nonparametric unseen species model using Euler transformation. TCRdb reprocessed the public reads (quality trimming at Q25 with fastp, clone calling with MiXCR) and kept in-frame beta chains. Rows merge per CDR3 protein into single entries with the most common DNA and genes. TCRdb's processing, not the study's, gives the V and J calls here. The sample table holds 750,000 to 850,000 distinct CDR3 sequences, of which roughly 25% were seen once. The ten largest clones represent 3% to 4% of the sample.

The donors were roughly 39 Caucasian individuals from Russia, aged roughly 6 to 100 years, who were systemically healthy. Each donor gave approximately 10 milliliters of peripheral blood, collected into EDTA-treated Vacutainer tubes. PBMCs were isolated by Ficoll-Paque density-gradient centrifugation, with at least 6.5 million obtained per sample. Trizol reagent was used to extract total RNA from the PBMCs, yielding at least 6 micrograms per sample. For every donor, an aliquot of PBMCs went through flow cytometry to measure the percentages of naive CD45RAhigh/CD27high T cells. The data stem from a study of blood T cells in healthy people across ages (dated by TCRdb to 2015 to 2017). About the full investigation: Template switching captured roughly one uniquely barcoded TCR beta cDNA molecule per two T cells in model experiments. To track age-related changes in TCR beta repertoire diversity, the study relied on deep sequencing normalized with unique cDNA molecular identifiers. Four age groups were formed from the donors: young (average roughly 15 years), middle-aged (around 37), aged (approximately 60) and long-lived (82). For two donors (one aged 18 to 29 and one aged 80 or older), the study analyzed two additional independent replicas of 1 million unique cDNA reads from the same blood draw.

General conclusions and limits of the study: Bulk unsorted PBMC profiling prevented conclusive comparison of naive and antigen-experienced compartments. Total diversity estimates from one million sequenced T cells were considered lower bounds and underestimates. Because the CMV infection status of the donors was unknown, age-related changes in expanded clonotypes may potentially have been confounded. A strong correlation was found between observed TCR beta diversity and the percentage of naive T cells measured by flow cytometry. The long-lived group showed more naive CD4+ T cells, fewer expanded clones and increased TCR diversity than the aged group, suggesting age selection. As age increased, observed TCR beta diversity per million T cells dropped in a roughly linear way, and a significant reduction was already evident by age 40.

This sample also belongs to another study, concerning T cells of mothers and their children. The second investigation adds: Nine systemically healthy Caucasian individuals, comprising three mothers and their six children, were included as donors. cDNA synthesis consumed the entire amount of extracted RNA, loaded at about 1.5 ug RNA in each 15 ul reaction. Sample barcodes and 2-4 random nucleotides were added via the M1S primer in the second PCR. Over 9.5 million TCR beta CDR3 reads were obtained for each mother, and 2.5 million to 3 million reads were obtained for each child. Thymic selection similarly shapes TCR recombination output in related and unrelated pairs, with minor effect from inherited differences. Normalized repertoire overlap was always slightly but never significantly higher in related than unrelated mother-child pairs. Persistent microchimeric T cell clones were not detected, at a sensitivity of around 95 clones per million clonotypes. To look for features that set related mother-child pairs apart from unrelated individuals, the researchers ran deep NGS to compare the TCR beta repertoires of mothers and children. Mothers averaged about 40 +/- 4 years of age and children averaged about 12 +/- 4 years. After adapters were ligated using NEBNext reagents, the libraries underwent 100+100 nt paired-end sequencing on an Illumina HiSeq 2000. To prevent cross-contamination, the mother and child libraries were prepared one month apart and sequenced in separate runs. For each donor, between roughly 500,000 and 2,100,000 distinct TCR beta clonotypes were identified. Naive TCR beta clonotypes were estimated from low-frequency clonotypes matched to each donor's FACS-determined naive share, without sorting.

The chain links TRBV15 with TRBJ1-2; no D segment can be confidently identified. Sequenced material: blood. This TCR was recovered from a boy younger than 18 in good health. DNA sequence: TGTGCCACCAGCAGCCCGGAAAGGAACTATGGCTACACCTTC. Its protein is CATSSPERNYGYTF.